What follows are 9 T cell receptor beta chains derived from one specimen sequenced in a study of blood T cell repertoires in COVID-19. Sequencing used immunoSEQ multiplex PCR; TCRdb keeps in-frame clones, though not all of them. The repertoire holds some 390,000 clones, around 90% seen once, with 2.5% to 3.5% in the top ten. Material: peripheral blood. The receptors were gathered from a human donor in a cohort sampled during active COVID-19.

Comment on this clone: One end of the junction is discordant with germline, which a read error may explain. The chain carries TRBV30 and TRBJ1-1; D ambiguous. The CDR3 length is 11 residues. CDR1 GTSNPN and CDR2 SVGIG come from the germline V gene (reference sequence). The CDR3 protein is CAWSVSSPGVF. DNA of the CDR3: TGTGCCTGGAGTGTAAGCAGTCCAGGCGTCTTT.

The gene calls are TRBV7-8 and TRBJ2-5; possibly TRBD1 for D (5 bases). CDR3 length: 13 amino acids. Trimming removed 2 bases from V and 5 bases from J, with 9 bases in between. From germline, CDR1 is SGHVS and CDR2 FQNEAQ. Here the CDR3 reads CASSLRGSETQYF. CDR3 sequence (DNA): TGTGCCAGCAGCTTAAGGGGATCGGAGACCCAGTACTTC.

The gene calls are TRBV18 and TRBJ1-4; D is possibly TRBD1 (5 bases). CDR1 and CDR2 from the germline V gene are KGHSH and LQKENI. The CDR3 totals 18 residues. The V end was cut by 2 bases, the J end by 6 bases, with 22 bases between. This CDR3 is CASSPYSGGSREYEKLFF. CDR3 nucleotides: TGTGCCAGCTCACCATACTCCGGGGGTAGCAGGGAGTATGAAAAACTGTTTTTT. The entire variable domain, with the rest obtained from reference TRBV18 and TRBJ1-4, is as follows: NAGVMQNPRHLVRRRGQEARLRCSPMKGHSHVYWYRQLPEEGLKFMVYLQKENIIDESGMPKERFSAEFPKEGPSILRIQQVVRGDSAAYFCASSPYSGGSREYEKLFFGSGTQLSVL.

This chain joins TRBV7-2 and TRBJ2-3, with 8 bases identical to TRBD2. The germline CDR1 and CDR2 sequences are SGHTA and FQGNSA. CDR3 length: 15 residues. Trimming removed 3 bases from V and 1 base from J; junction bases left unmatched: 3. The CDR3 loop is CASSFGGGGTDTQYF. The CDR3 nucleotides are TGTGCCAGCAGCTTCGGGGGGGGAGGCACAGATACGCAGTATTTT.

The J gene is TRBJ2-5, the V gene TRBV4-1; 10 nucleotides align to TRBD2. This CDR3 spans 18 amino acids. CDR1 and CDR2 from the germline V gene are MGHRA and YSYEKL. V shed 2 bases, J shed 2 bases, and the junction held 11 bases outside the gene matches. CDR3 nucleotides: TGCGCCAGCAGCCAAACCCAAGCGGGGGGGCTCGGGCAAGAGACCCAGTACTTC. This sequence encodes CASSQTQAGGLGQETQYF.

The chain is built from TRBV19 and TRBJ2-3, with D maybe TRBD2 (7 bases). V lost 8 bases and J 6 bases, leaving 18 bases between the germline ends. The CDR3 loop spans 14 amino acids. CDR1 is LNHDA and CDR2 is SQIVND in the germline V gene (reference sequence). CDR3 DNA: TGTGCCAGTTCCCCGAGGGGGGGCCAGGATACGCAGTATTTT. Its translation: CASSPRGGQDTQYF.

The CDR3, as DNA: TGTGCCAGTAAGACAGGGGGCGAACCGGACTATGGCTACACCTTC. It translates to CASKTGGEPDYGYTF. The chain joins TRBV19 to TRBJ1-2, with 10 bases lining up with TRBD1. This CDR3 has 15 amino acids. Germline CDR1 reads LNHDA; CDR2 reads SQIVND (reference sequence). Trimming took 7 bases from V and 3 from J; bases not matched to a gene: 8.

This clone was seen a handful of times. The chain carries TRBV2 and TRBJ1-1; 8 bases are a match to TRBD1. The CDR3 totals 15 residues. Trimming cost V 5 bases and J 1 base; bases outside gene matches: 6. The germline CDR1 and CDR2 sequences are SNHLY and FYNNEI. The CDR3 is CASSSTTGENTEAFF. CDR3 nucleotide sequence: TGTGCCAGCAGTTCTACGACAGGGGAGAACACTGAAGCTTTCTTT.

The chain combines TRBV5-1 with TRBJ1-4; D unclear. The V and J ends lost 3 bases and 1 base respectively, with 4 bases between them. Germline-derived CDR1 and CDR2 are SGHRS and YFSETQ. This CDR3 has 13 amino acids. CDR3 in amino acids: CASSYGTNEKLFF. The CDR3 DNA sequence: TGCGCCAGCAGCTACGGAACTAATGAAAAACTGTTTTTT.